A single sample is the source of the 20 T cell receptor beta chains below, sequenced in a study of response to subunit inactivated influenza vaccine. TCRdb ran MiXCR on the RT-PCR reads and lists one entry per CDR3 protein. The data show a few hundred thousand distinct CDR3 sequences, approximately 6.9% seen once. The source was PBMCs from blood, collected around 25 months after vaccination. All receptors derive from a man aged 50-75 years who received an inactivated influenza vaccine.

For this clonotype: Since a much larger clone is just one base distant, this may be a read error. The missing conserved phenylalanine or tryptophan at the end of this CDR3 makes a read error likely. CDR3 residues: CASSRRQSTDTQYS. The CDR3 region has the DNA TGTGCCAGCAGCCGCCGACAGTCCACAGATACGCAGTATTCT. The chain recombines TRBV12-3 or TRBV12-4 with TRBJ2-3; possibly TRBD1 for D (5 bases). The CDR3 extends over 14 amino acids. The V end was cut by 6 bases, the J end by 2 bases, with 12 bases between.

The rearrangement uses TRBV6-1 and TRBJ1-2; unclear D gene. V was shortened by 6 bases and J by 4 bases, with 18 bases between the two germline ends. CDR3 length: 15 residues. Germline V lookup: CDR1 MNHNS, CDR2 SASEGT. The DNA of the CDR3 is TGTGCCAGCAGAGCGGCCTCCTACTTAGGCTATGGCTACACCTTC. Translated: CASRAASYLGYGYTF.

The chain uses TRBV4-1 and TRBJ2-7; TRBD1 agrees at 8 bases. The CDR3 is 14 residues long. Germline CDR1 reads MGHRA; CDR2 reads YSYEKL. V gave up 1 base and J gave up 5 bases; unmatched junction bases: 4. CDR3 nucleotides: TGCGCCAGCAGCCAAGGCGCGACAGGGGACGAGCAGTACTTC. Protein: CASSQGATGDEQYF.

In this sample, this clonotype turned up a few times. The gene calls are TRBV27 and TRBJ1-2, with TRBD1 matching over 7 bases. Germline CDR1 reads MNHEY; CDR2 reads SMNVEV (reference sequence). The CDR3 totals 15 residues. After removal of 1 base from V and 2 bases from J, the junction contained 4 bases not matched to a gene. This CDR3 is CASSLWGQSNYGYTF. The CDR3 bases are TGTGCCAGCAGTTTATGGGGACAGAGCAACTATGGCTACACCTTC.

This clonotype was counted only a few times. The chain links TRBV10-2 to TRBJ2-1; the match to TRBD1 covers 8 bases. V shed 6 bases and J 9 bases; nucleotides not matched to a gene: 4. This CDR3 contains 12 residues. Germline V CDR1 and CDR2: WSHSY, SAAADI. The CDR3 nucleotides read TGCGCCAGCAGGGAACAGGGGGGTGAGCAGTTCTTC. Protein sequence: CASREQGGEQFF.

Only a few counts were recorded for this clonotype. J is TRBJ1-4 and V is TRBV5-1; 9 bases match TRBD1. Trimming removed 4 bases from V and 3 bases from J; junction bases left unmatched: 7. The CDR3 runs 16 residues. The germline gives CDR1 SGHRS, CDR2 YFSETQ. CDR3 loop: CASSLGQGIANEKLFF. In nucleotides, the CDR3 is TGCGCCAGCAGCCTCGGACAGGGGATTGCTAATGAAAAACTGTTTTTT.

The chain uses TRBV10-3 and TRBJ1-6; 7 bases match TRBD1. CDR1 is ENHRY, CDR2 SYGVKD, per germline. V shed 6 bases and J 9 bases; nucleotides not matched to a gene: 2. This CDR3 has 12 amino acids. CDR3 loop: CAIRDRFSPLHF. The CDR3 nucleotides are TGTGCCATCAGGGACAGGTTTTCACCCCTCCACTTT.

This clonotype was seen a handful of times. This chain links TRBV12-3 or TRBV12-4 with TRBJ2-3, with D hard to call. Trimming took 1 base from V and 4 from J, leaving 12 bases between them. The CDR3 spans 15 residues. CDR3 sequence: CASSLEGLSADTQYF. CDR3 coding DNA: TGTGCCAGCAGTTTAGAAGGATTGTCGGCAGATACGCAGTATTTT.

This clonotype has ten or more counts. The rearrangement uses TRBV29-1 and TRBJ1-1; possibly TRBD1 for D (5 bases). This CDR3 is built from 13 residues. Per germline, CDR1 SQVTM and CDR2 ANQGSEA. Trimming cost V 2 bases and J 4 bases, with 11 bases left between them. The DNA for the CDR3 is TGCAGCGTTGAAACCTCAGGGAGCACTGAAGCTTTCTTT. Its protein product is CSVETSGSTEAFF.

Only a few counts were recorded for this clonotype. The chain has TRBV5-6 and TRBJ2-3; 9 nucleotides line up with TRBD1. Germline lookup yields CDR1 SGHDT and CDR2 YYEEEE. This CDR3 comprises 17 residues. Trimming took 1 base from V and 4 from J; bases not matched to a gene: 10. The DNA for the CDR3 is TGTGCCAGCAGCTTGAGGTTGAACAGGGGGCGGTCAGATACGCAGTATTTT. This codes for CASSLRLNRGRSDTQYF.

There are many counts of this clonotype. This chain joins TRBV20-1 and TRBJ1-5; D remains unclear. Trimming removed 3 bases from V and 5 bases from J, with 14 bases in between. Germline-derived CDR1 and CDR2 are DFQATT and SNEGSKA (reference sequence). The length of the CDR3 is 14 residues. CDR3 amino acids: CSASMTAGDQPQHF. The CDR3 DNA is TGCAGTGCTAGTATGACGGCTGGGGATCAGCCCCAGCATTTT.

The table lists this clonotype with many counts. The chain carries TRBV7-2 and TRBJ1-1; 7 positions agree with TRBD1. This CDR3 has 13 amino acids. V shed 3 bases and J 4 bases; nucleotides not matched to a gene: 2. Germline CDR1 reads SGHTA; CDR2 reads FQGNSA. CDR3 DNA sequence: TGTGCCAGCAGCTTCGGACAGGCCACTGAAGCTTTCTTT. Its translation is CASSFGQATEAFF.

The chain links TRBV2 to TRBJ2-7; no reliable D call. Germline lookup yields CDR1 SNHLY and CDR2 FYNNEI. V lost 1 base to trimming and J lost 5 bases, with 6 bases between them. The CDR3 has 12 residues. The CDR3: CASSEGWDEQYF. The CDR3 nucleotides read TGTGCCAGCAGTGAAGGGTGGGACGAGCAGTACTTC.

The sample holds many counts of this clonotype. The final CDR3 position lacks the conserved phenylalanine or tryptophan, pointing to a likely read error. The DNA is omitted, as the CDR3 cannot be located on it reliably, and the CDR3 follows TCRdb's listing. This chain uses TRBV21-1 with TRBJ2-1; TRBD1 was called by the table and not checked on the DNA. TRBV21-1 is described as a pseudogene. The CDR3 totals 10 residues, both ends included. CDR3 sequence reads: CASSKVTGRI.

The chain uses TRBV15 and TRBJ2-5, with 9 bases fitting TRBD1. The trim removed 3 bases at V and 5 bases at J, leaving 4 bases unmatched. The CDR3 consists of 14 residues. Per the germline V gene, CDR1 is LNHNV and CDR2 is YYDKDF (reference sequence). The CDR3 DNA reads TGTGCCACCAGCAGGGGGACAGGGACGGAGACCCAGTACTTC. Its protein product is CATSRGTGTETQYF. The variable domain in full, completed from reference TRBV15 and TRBJ2-5, reads DAMVIQNPRYQVTQFGKPVTLSCSQTLNHNVMYWYQQKSSQAPKLLFHYYDKDFNNEADTPDNFQSRRPNTSFCFLDIRSPGLGDTAMYLCATSRGTGTETQYFGPGTRLLVL.

This clonotype was counted between two and nine times. The chain employs TRBV19 and TRBJ2-2; D gene unclear. V was shortened by 3 bases and J by 6 bases, with 17 bases between the two germline ends. Germline V lookup: CDR1 LNHDA, CDR2 SQIVND (reference sequence). The CDR3 runs 16 residues. CDR3 bases: TGTGCCAGTAGTATTCGGTTGGAGATCCGGGCCGGGGAGCTGTTTTTT. As protein: CASSIRLEIRAGELFF.

This clonotype has just a few counts. The chain is built from TRBV27 and TRBJ2-7; possibly TRBD2 for D (6 bases). The CDR3 extends over 13 amino acids. Looked up from germline, CDR1 is MNHEY and CDR2 is SMNVEV (reference sequence). Trimming left V 8 bases short and J 2 bases short, with 13 bases between. Here the CDR3 reads CASRGYGTYEQYF. CDR3 DNA: TGTGCCAGCCGGGGGTACGGAACCTACGAGCAGTACTTC.

This clonotype turned up a few times. This chain joins TRBV20-1 and TRBJ1-6, with D unresolved. The CDR3 is made up of 16 amino acids. Trimming took off 6 bases at V and 0 bases at J, with 15 bases between the two ends. Germline V gene sequence: CDR1 DFQATT, CDR2 SNEGSKA (reference sequence). CDR3 nucleotide sequence: TGCAGTGCGCCTACAGTGACCTTCTCCTATAATTCACCCCTCCACTTT. It codes for CSAPTVTFSYNSPLHF.

This clonotype was counted between two and nine times. The genes are TRBV12-3 or TRBV12-4 and TRBJ2-3; D might be TRBD2 (5 bases). The CDR3 sequence is 14 residues long. Trimming stripped 3 bases from V and 4 bases from J, with 11 bases between. CDR3 bases: TGTGCCAGCAGTTTTGGGCCAGCGGCAGATACGCAGTATTTT. Translated, it gives CASSFGPAADTQYF.

This clonotype was seen only a few times. The gene calls are TRBV4-2 and TRBJ2-3; 10 positions match TRBD2. From germline, CDR1 is LGHNA and CDR2 YNFKEQ. J gave up 1 base and V 0 bases, and 4 bases lay outside the gene matches. The length of the CDR3 is 17 residues. CDR3 residues: CASSQDWTSGRTDTQYF. The CDR3 DNA is TGTGCCAGCAGCCAAGATTGGACTAGCGGCCGCACAGATACGCAGTATTTT.